The source of this TCR beta chain is a study of CD8 T cells in ankylosing spondylitis. Findings of the study overall: Reportedly, significant enrichment of disease-linked clones occurred in matched ankylosing spondylitis synovial fluid. Characteristic of ankylosing spondylitis blood, it appeared, was a TCR beta motif comprising roughly 8 highly homologous variants.

As to this clonotype: Its specificity is not known.

With V trimmed by 4 bases and J by 6 bases, 11 bases remained unmatched. This CDR3 is 15 amino acids long. Germline CDR1 reads SGHVS; CDR2 reads FNYEAQ. Scientists made TCR beta libraries using quantitative 5'-RACE with molecular barcodes. Via MiXCR, TCRdb re-called the 5' RACE reads, giving one row per CDR3 protein. The table includes 200,000 to 300,000 distinct CDR3 sequences, about 10% detected once. Material: blood, either unsorted or a sorted T cell fraction (not recorded which). The chain has TRBV7-6 and TRBJ2-7, with 8 positions matching TRBD2. The clonotype originates from a male donor with ankylosing spondylitis or in good health (not recorded which). The chain's CDR3 is CASSSGTSLFSEQYF. The CDR3 DNA reads TGTGCCAGCAGCTCCGGGACTAGTCTATTCTCCGAGCAGTACTTC.